The 31 T cell receptor beta chains presented below share a single source sample, sequenced in a study of blood T cell repertoires in COVID-19. The method was immunoSEQ multiplex PCR; TCRdb's version includes in-frame clones alone and lacks a portion of them. The sample contains about 300,000 clones, roughly 90% of which appear only once. The specimen was PBMCs or T cells enriched from blood (not recorded which). Source of these receptors: a woman in her 50s who had been exposed to COVID-19.

The chain couples TRBV6-5 to TRBJ1-5; D gene uncertain. The length of the CDR3 is 14 residues. Germline loops: CDR1 MNHEY, CDR2 SVGAGI. V lost 6 bases and J 5 bases, leaving 14 bases between the germline ends. CDR3 loop: CASRRAAPDQPQHF. The CDR3 DNA follows: TGTGCCAGCAGGAGGGCTGCGCCGGATCAGCCCCAGCATTTT.

CDR3 sequence (DNA): TGTGCCTGGAGTGTGGAGGGAACGAGCTCTGGGGCCAACGTCCTGACTTTC. Translating it yields CAWSVEGTSSGANVLTF. The chain has TRBV30 and TRBJ2-6; maybe TRBD2 (6 bases). V lost 0 bases and J lost 0, with 12 bases in between. The V gene's germline CDR1 is GTSNPN and CDR2 SVGIG (reference sequence). The CDR3 spans 17 residues.

This sequence joins TRBV7-2 and TRBJ2-7, with D possibly TRBD2 on 5 matching bases. With 5 bases removed from V and 1 base from J, the gap between germline ends came to 12 bases. CDR3 length: 14 amino acids. The germline V gene has CDR1 SGHTA and CDR2 FQGNSA. The CDR3, as DNA: TGTGCCAGCAGCACTTACGGCGGGTCCTACGAGCAGTACTTC. It yields the protein CASSTYGGSYEQYF.

The gene calls are TRBV10-3 and TRBJ1-1, with D possibly matching TRBD1 (6 bases). The CDR3 extends over 14 amino acids. Germline CDR1 ENHRY, CDR2 SYGVKD. Trimming removed 0 bases at V and 5 bases at J, with 10 bases between. The CDR3 loop reads CAISESAQGTEAFF. CDR3 nucleotide sequence: TGTGCCATCAGTGAGTCGGCGCAGGGGACTGAAGCTTTCTTT.

This rearrangement joins TRBV6-5 to TRBJ1-4; unclear D gene. V was pared by 6 bases and J by 6 bases, with 17 bases between. Germline lookup yields CDR1 MNHEY and CDR2 SVGAGI. The CDR3 loop spans 15 amino acids. CDR3 nucleotide sequence: TGTGCCAGCAGCAAAAGACACACGGCAGATGAAAAACTGTTTTTT. It specifies CASSKRHTADEKLFF.

V gene TRBV28 combines with J gene TRBJ2-2; a weak D match, TRBD1 (5 bases). This CDR3 has 14 residues. Trimming shortened V by 6 bases and J by 0 bases, and 8 bases separated the two germline ends. The V gene's germline CDR1 is MDHEN and CDR2 SYDVKM. CDR3 sequence reads: CASRGLSNTGELFF. CDR3 DNA sequence: TGTGCCAGCAGGGGGCTGTCGAACACCGGGGAGCTGTTTTTT.

This sequence joins TRBV6-2 or TRBV6-3 and TRBJ1-2; 9 positions match TRBD1. Germline lookup yields CDR1 MNHEY and CDR2 SVGEGT. The CDR3 is made up of 13 amino acids. J gave up 6 bases and V 5 bases, and 4 bases lay outside the gene matches. This chain's CDR3 is CASSHRGLNGYTF. The CDR3 DNA sequence: TGTGCCAGCAGTCACAGGGGGCTGAATGGCTACACCTTC.

This rearrangement joins TRBV19 to TRBJ1-4, with D perhaps TRBD1 (6 bases). CDR1 and CDR2 from the germline V gene are LNHDA and SQIVND (reference sequence). The CDR3 consists of 13 residues. Trimming cost V 10 bases and J 8 bases, with 17 bases left between them. The CDR3 protein is CATQTWGGEKLFF. CDR3 in DNA: TGTGCCACGCAAACCTGGGGGGGCGAAAAACTGTTTTTT.

This chain links TRBV14 with TRBJ2-5; 9 positions agree with TRBD1. This CDR3 contains 17 residues. V was pared by 5 bases and J by 1 base, with 11 bases of the junction left unmatched. Germline V CDR1 and CDR2: SGHDN, FVKESK. CDR3 region: CASSYLRGTGPQETQYF. The CDR3 region has the DNA TGTGCCAGCAGCTACCTTCGAGGGACAGGGCCCCAAGAGACCCAGTACTTC.

The chain combines TRBV19 with TRBJ1-1; perhaps TRBD1 as D (6 bases). From germline, CDR1 is LNHDA and CDR2 SQIVND (reference sequence). V was shortened by 4 bases and J by 3 bases, with 15 bases between the two germline ends. CDR3 size: 15 residues. The CDR3 nucleotides read TGTGCCAGTAGTACGTCAGGGAGGGGGGACACTGAAGCTTTCTTT. Translating gives CASSTSGRGDTEAFF.

This chain joins TRBV5-1 and TRBJ1-1, with 9 bases lining up with TRBD1. The CDR3 sequence is 16 residues long. Trimming removed 1 base from V and 1 base from J; junction bases left unmatched: 5. CDR1 is SGHRS, CDR2 YFSETQ, per germline. In DNA, the CDR3 is TGCGCCAGCAGCTTGCGTGGGGACAGGGAGAACACTGAAGCTTTCTTT. It encodes CASSLRGDRENTEAFF. The full variable domain, its missing parts supplied by reference TRBV5-1 and TRBJ1-1, is KAGVTQTPRYLIKTRGQQVTLSCSPISGHRSVSWYQQTPGQGLQFLFEYFSETQRNKGNFPGRFSGRQFSNSRSEMNVSTLELGDSALYLCASSLRGDRENTEAFFGQGTRLTVV.

The J gene is TRBJ1-6, the V gene TRBV29-1; D is possibly TRBD1 (6 bases). Per the germline V gene, CDR1 is SQVTM and CDR2 is ANQGSEA. V was trimmed by 5 bases and J by 2 bases, leaving 13 bases between them. CDR3 length equals 15 residues. The CDR3 DNA reads as TGCAGCGTTCAAAAGGACAGTCCCTATAATTCACCCCTCCACTTT. It codes for CSVQKDSPYNSPLHF.

In this sample, this clone turned up once. The chain uses TRBV18 and TRBJ1-5, with a tentative D call TRBD1 (6 bases). Germline-derived CDR1 and CDR2 are KGHSH and LQKENI. V dropped 5 bases and J dropped 5 bases, with 10 bases sitting between them. The CDR3 is made up of 13 amino acids. CDR3 sequence reads: CASSADRHQPQHF. The CDR3 DNA follows: TGTGCCAGCTCAGCGGACAGACATCAGCCCCAGCATTTT.

The chain has TRBV5-1 and TRBJ1-1; D remains ambiguous. CDR1 is SGHRS and CDR2 is YFSETQ in the germline V gene. The V and J ends lost 3 bases and 1 base respectively, with 13 bases between them. The CDR3 is 15 residues long. In DNA form, the CDR3 reads TGCGCCAGCAGCTCCGACCCGACGGGGAACACTGAAGCTTTCTTT. Translated, it gives CASSSDPTGNTEAFF.

Notes on this clone: The same CDR3 can be traced to other DNA sequences in this sample. The chain joins TRBV6-5 to TRBJ2-7, with a possible D match to TRBD2 (6 bases). CDR3 length equals 14 residues. The germline gives CDR1 MNHEY, CDR2 SVGAGI. The germline V and J ends were trimmed by 0 bases and 2 bases, with 8 bases remaining between them. CDR3 bases: TGTGCCAGCAGTTACTCTTGGGGGGCCTACGAGCAGTACTTC. Its translation is CASSYSWGAYEQYF.

This clone was counted a few times. The chain combines TRBV19 with TRBJ2-3; 9 positions agree with TRBD1. Unmatched junction bases numbered 4, after V lost 0 bases and J lost 6 bases. The CDR3 has 15 residues. Germline values: CDR1 LNHDA, CDR2 SQIVND (reference sequence). DNA for the CDR3: TGTGCCAGTAGTATAGAGGGGACAGGGAAGGATACGCAGTATTTT. Its translation is CASSIEGTGKDTQYF.

The rearrangement joins TRBV10-2 to TRBJ2-7; 8 bases fit TRBD2. Germline assignment: CDR1 WSHSY and CDR2 SAAADI. V trimming: 2 bases; J trimming: 9 bases; junction bases outside the gene matches: 12. This CDR3 has 15 amino acids. The CDR3 coding sequence is TGCGCCAGCAGTGAGCCCAGCGGGGGAGCACTCGCGCAGTACTTC. The encoded protein is CASSEPSGGALAQYF.

This clone has a single count. The chain combines TRBV28 with TRBJ2-4; 8 bases fit TRBD1. Germline V gene data show CDR1 as MDHEN and CDR2 as SYDVKM. The ends lost 6 bases at V and 8 bases at J; junction bases unmatched: 9. This CDR3 comprises 14 residues. Here the CDR3 DNA reads TGTGCCAGCAGCGGCCGGGACAGGCGTGACATTCAGTACTTC. This codes for CASSGRDRRDIQYF.

This clone was counted once. The CDR3 spells CASSTRQGQYGYTF. In nucleotides, the CDR3 is TGTGCCAGTAGTACTAGACAGGGGCAATATGGCTACACCTTC. The rearrangement links TRBV19 to TRBJ1-2; 8 nucleotides line up with TRBD1. CDR1 is LNHDA and CDR2 is SQIVND in the germline V gene (reference sequence). The CDR3 consists of 14 residues. The V gene end was trimmed by 4 bases and the J gene end by 5 bases; junction bases not matched to a gene: 6.

The chain carries TRBV19 and TRBJ1-6, with D perhaps matching TRBD1 (6 bases). CDR3 length: 15 residues. Trimming removed 5 bases at V and 11 bases at J, with 19 bases between. Germline values: CDR1 LNHDA, CDR2 SQIVND (reference sequence). DNA for the CDR3: TGTGCCAGTAGTCTAGGGGACATGGTATTCGCACCCCTCCACTTT. This gives the protein CASSLGDMVFAPLHF.

V and J are TRBV18 and TRBJ2-2, with TRBD2 identical over 12 bases. Losses at the gene ends were 4 bases for V and 2 bases for J; bases not matched to a gene: 8. This CDR3 spans 18 amino acids. Germline V lookup: CDR1 KGHSH, CDR2 LQKENI. CDR3 nucleotide sequence: TGTGCCAGCTCACGTCAGACTAGCGGGGGACATAACACCGGGGAGCTGTTTTTT. The encoded protein is CASSRQTSGGHNTGELFF.

This clone was seen a few times. The J gene is TRBJ1-4, the V gene TRBV28; 9 nucleotides agree with TRBD1. V shed 3 bases and J 5 bases; nucleotides not matched to a gene: 4. The length of the CDR3 is 15 residues. The germline V gene encodes CDR1 MDHEN and CDR2 SYDVKM. The CDR3 nucleotides read TGTGCCAGCAGTTTCCCGGACAGGGGCAATGAAAAACTGTTTTTT. This sequence encodes CASSFPDRGNEKLFF.

The chain combines TRBV2 with TRBJ1-3; D perhaps matches TRBD1 (5 bases). The V end lost 5 bases, the J end lost 0 bases, and 17 bases lay between the germline ends. This CDR3 contains 17 residues. Germline V lookup: CDR1 SNHLY, CDR2 FYNNEI. CDR3 region: CASSREEGLYSGNTIYF. The DNA for the CDR3 is TGTGCCAGCAGTAGAGAAGAGGGACTCTACTCTGGAAACACCATATATTTT.

The gene calls are TRBV28 and TRBJ1-2, with 8 bases fitting TRBD1. The CDR3 is 13 amino acids. Germline V gene sequence: CDR1 MDHEN, CDR2 SYDVKM. Losses at the gene ends were 5 bases for V and 7 bases for J; bases not matched to a gene: 6. The CDR3: CASSANRGSGYTF. CDR3 bases: TGTGCCAGCAGTGCGAACAGGGGGTCTGGCTACACCTTC.

The chain joins TRBV3-1 (or the pseudogene TRBV3-2) to TRBJ1-6, with 9 bases fitting TRBD1. J was trimmed by 9 bases and V by 5 bases; bases with no gene match: 5. The CDR3 consists of 14 residues. Per germline, CDR1 LGHDT and CDR2 YNNKEL (reference sequence). The CDR3 loop reads CASSYGTGSSPLHF. For the CDR3, the DNA is TGTGCCAGCAGCTATGGGACAGGGAGTTCACCCCTCCACTTT.

This clone was detected once. The chain uses TRBV18 and TRBJ1-1; D possibly corresponds to TRBD1 (5 bases). Germline loops: CDR1 KGHSH, CDR2 LQKENI. V lost 5 bases and J 4 bases, leaving 14 bases between the germline ends. This CDR3 is 14 amino acids long. The CDR3 DNA sequence: TGTGCCAGCTCATCCTTCGACAGCTCCACTGAAGCTTTCTTT. Amino acid sequence: CASSSFDSSTEAFF.

The chain carries TRBV5-5 and TRBJ1-5, with D hard to call. In germline, CDR1 is SGHKS, CDR2 YYEKEE (reference sequence). Trimming pared 2 bases from V and 6 bases from J, leaving 6 bases between. CDR3 length equals 12 residues. CDR3 sequence reads: CASSFGSQPQHF. The CDR3 bases are TGTGCCAGCAGCTTCGGGTCTCAGCCCCAGCATTTT. Complete variable domain (other parts from reference TRBV5-5 and TRBJ1-5): DAGVTQSPTHLIKTRGQQVTLRCSPISGHKSVSWYQQVLGQGPQFIFQYYEKEERGRGNFPDRFSARQFPNYSSELNVNALLLGDSALYLCASSFGSQPQHFGDGTRLSIL.

The J gene is TRBJ1-6, the V gene TRBV15; possible D gene TRBD1, 5 bases. The CDR3 consists of 17 residues. CDR1 is LNHNV and CDR2 is YYDKDF in the germline V gene (reference sequence). Trimming removed 0 bases from V and 5 bases from J, with 14 bases in between. In nucleotides, the CDR3 is TGTGCCACCAGCAGAGAATCGGGGACTGCCAATAATTCACCCCTCCACTTT. This gives the protein CATSRESGTANNSPLHF.

The V and J genes are TRBV5-8 and TRBJ1-1; 7 positions agree with TRBD1. Looked up from germline, CDR1 is SGHTS and CDR2 is YDEGEE. This CDR3 contains 15 residues. With 10 bases clipped from V and 0 bases from J, the junction kept 12 bases outside the gene matches. The CDR3 sequence: CASLPGRGLNTEAFF. As DNA, the CDR3 is TGTGCCTCCTTACCGGGCAGGGGGTTGAACACTGAAGCTTTCTTT. Filled out from reference TRBV5-8 and TRBJ1-1, the complete variable domain reads EAGVTQSPTHLIKTRGQQATLRCSPISGHTSVYWYQQALGLGLQFLLWYDEGEERNRGNFPPRFSGRQFPNYSSELNVNALELEDSALYLCASLPGRGLNTEAFFGQGTRLTVV.

This rearrangement joins TRBV6-5 to TRBJ1-4; D unresolved. V was shortened by 4 bases and J by 0 bases, with 6 bases between the two germline ends. Germline CDR1 and CDR2: MNHEY and SVGAGI. This CDR3 comprises 14 residues. CDR3 protein: CASSLSATNEKLFF. The DNA for the CDR3 is TGTGCCAGCAGTTTGTCTGCAACTAATGAAAAACTGTTTTTT.

This chain joins TRBV30 and TRBJ1-2; D might be TRBD1 (6 bases). Germline loops: CDR1 GTSNPN, CDR2 SVGIG (reference sequence). V lost 0 bases and J 7 bases, leaving 12 bases between the germline ends. There are 13 residues in the CDR3. For the CDR3, the DNA is TGTGCCTGGAGTGTAATGGGGGCAGGTGGCTACACCTTC. It is translated as CAWSVMGAGGYTF. The entire variable domain, with the rest obtained from reference TRBV30 and TRBJ1-2, is as follows: SQTIHQWPATLVQPVGSPLSLECTVEGTSNPNLYWYRQAAGRGLQLLFYSVGIGQISSEVPQNLSASRPQDRQFILSSKKLLLSDSGFYLCAWSVMGAGGYTFGSGTRLTVV.